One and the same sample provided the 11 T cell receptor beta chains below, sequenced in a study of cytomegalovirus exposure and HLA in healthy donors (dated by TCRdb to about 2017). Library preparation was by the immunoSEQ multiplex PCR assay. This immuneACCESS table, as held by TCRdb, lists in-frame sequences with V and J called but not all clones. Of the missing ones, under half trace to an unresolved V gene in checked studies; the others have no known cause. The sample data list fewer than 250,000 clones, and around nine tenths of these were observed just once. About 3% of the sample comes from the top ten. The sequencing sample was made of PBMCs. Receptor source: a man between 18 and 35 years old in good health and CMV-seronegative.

The CDR3 is CAWNQGAFYEQYF. The DNA of the CDR3 is TGTGCCTGGAACCAGGGGGCCTTCTACGAGCAGTACTTC. V is TRBV30 and J is TRBJ2-7; 8 bases line up with TRBD1. The CDR3 is 13 amino acids. V dropped 4 bases and J dropped 3; count of bases not matched to a gene: 5. From germline, CDR1 is GTSNPN and CDR2 SVGIG (reference sequence).

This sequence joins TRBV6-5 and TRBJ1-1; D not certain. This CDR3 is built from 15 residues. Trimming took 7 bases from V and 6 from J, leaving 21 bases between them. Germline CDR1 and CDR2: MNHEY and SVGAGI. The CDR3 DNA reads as TGTGCCAGCAAATCCCCCGGGAGGAAGGACGCTGAAGCTTTCTTT. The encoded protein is CASKSPGRKDAEAFF.

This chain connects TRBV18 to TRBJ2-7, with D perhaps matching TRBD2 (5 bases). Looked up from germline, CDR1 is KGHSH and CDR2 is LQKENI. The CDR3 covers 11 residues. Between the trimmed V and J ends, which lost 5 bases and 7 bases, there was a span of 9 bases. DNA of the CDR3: TGTGCCAGCTCAGAGAGGGATGAGCAGTACTTC. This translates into CASSERDEQYF. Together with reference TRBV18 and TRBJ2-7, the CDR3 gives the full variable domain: NAGVMQNPRHLVRRRGQEARLRCSPMKGHSHVYWYRQLPEEGLKFMVYLQKENIIDESGMPKERFSAEFPKEGPSILRIQQVVRGDSAAYFCASSERDEQYFGPGTRLTVT.

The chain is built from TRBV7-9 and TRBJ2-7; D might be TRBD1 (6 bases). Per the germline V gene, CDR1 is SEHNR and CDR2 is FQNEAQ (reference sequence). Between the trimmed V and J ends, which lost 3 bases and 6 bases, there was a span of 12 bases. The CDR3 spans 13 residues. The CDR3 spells CASSFGGQPEQYF. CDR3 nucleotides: TGTGCCAGCAGCTTCGGAGGACAGCCCGAGCAGTACTTC.

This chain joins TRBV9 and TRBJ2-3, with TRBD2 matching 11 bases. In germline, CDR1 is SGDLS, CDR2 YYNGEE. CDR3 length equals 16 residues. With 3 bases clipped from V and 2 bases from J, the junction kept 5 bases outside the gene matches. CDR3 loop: CASSAYSGRDTDTQYF. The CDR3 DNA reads TGTGCCAGCAGCGCGTATAGCGGGAGGGACACAGATACGCAGTATTTT.

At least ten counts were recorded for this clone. Written as DNA, the CDR3 is TGTGCCAGCCGGAGAAATTCTGGAAACACCATATATTTT. Translating gives CASRRNSGNTIYF. The rearrangement uses TRBV2 and TRBJ1-3; no firm D call. The CDR3 has 13 residues. Germline V gene sequence: CDR1 SNHLY, CDR2 FYNNEI. Trimming cost V 8 bases and J 1 base, with 9 bases left between them.

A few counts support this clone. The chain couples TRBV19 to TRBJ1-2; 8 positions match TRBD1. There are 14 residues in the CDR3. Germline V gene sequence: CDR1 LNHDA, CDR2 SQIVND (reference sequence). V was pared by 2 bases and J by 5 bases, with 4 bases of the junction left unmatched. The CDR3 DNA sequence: TGTGCCAGTAGTATAACGCAGGGGGCGTATGGCTACACCTTC. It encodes CASSITQGAYGYTF.

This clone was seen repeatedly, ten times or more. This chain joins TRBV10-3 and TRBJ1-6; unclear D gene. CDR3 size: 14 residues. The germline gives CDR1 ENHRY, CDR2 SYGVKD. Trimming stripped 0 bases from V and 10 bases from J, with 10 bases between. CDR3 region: CAISESARWSPLHF. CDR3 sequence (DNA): TGTGCCATCAGTGAGTCGGCCCGTTGGTCACCCCTCCACTTT.

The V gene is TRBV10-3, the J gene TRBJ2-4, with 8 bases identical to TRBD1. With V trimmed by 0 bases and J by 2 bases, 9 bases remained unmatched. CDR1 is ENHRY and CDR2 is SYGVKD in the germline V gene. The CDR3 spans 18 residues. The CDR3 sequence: CAISESRWGQASKNIQYF. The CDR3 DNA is TGTGCCATCAGTGAGTCGAGGTGGGGACAGGCGTCCAAAAACATTCAGTACTTC.

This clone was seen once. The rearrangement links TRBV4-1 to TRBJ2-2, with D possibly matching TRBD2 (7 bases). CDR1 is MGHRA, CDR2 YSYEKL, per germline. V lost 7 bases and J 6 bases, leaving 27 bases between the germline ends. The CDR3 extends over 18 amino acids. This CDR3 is CASTLGAPSGSYPGELFF. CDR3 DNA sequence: TGCGCCAGCACATTGGGGGCGCCTAGCGGCTCCTACCCCGGGGAGCTGTTTTTT.

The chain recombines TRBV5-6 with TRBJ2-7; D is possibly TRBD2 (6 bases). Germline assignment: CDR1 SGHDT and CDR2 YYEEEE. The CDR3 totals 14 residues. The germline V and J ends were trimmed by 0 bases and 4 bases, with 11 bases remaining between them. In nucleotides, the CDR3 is TGTGCCAGCAGCTTGGTTAATGGGGGGTACGAGCAGTACTTC. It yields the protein CASSLVNGGYEQYF.